The rows below give T cell receptor beta chains drawn from one sample of a study of T-cell reconstitution after alpha-beta-depleted transplantation in children. MiXCR was run by TCRdb on the PCR reads, yielding one entry per CDR3 protein. Of over 550,000 distinct CDR3 sequences listed, over 9.5% are singletons. Specimen: PBMCs from the stem cell graft donor, collected from the stem cell graft. These receptors originate from a human donor who donated a stem cell graft to a child with acute myeloid leukemia. The CDR3 runs from the conserved cysteine through the conserved F or W. A D gene is named only where the DNA matches it firmly. The listing skips clone size in some rows; elsewhere it reads once, few, many or a size class.

v_gene	abundance	d_gene	j_gene	CDR3nt	CDR3aa
TRBV6-4	few	TRBD2	TRBJ2-2	TGTGCCAGCACCTCGTTCCGGGGGACTAGCGGGAGAGAACACACCGGGGAGCTGTTTTTT	CASTSFRGTSGREHTGELFF
TRBV18	-	-	TRBJ2-2	TGTGCCAGCTCCCTCGACAGCATGGCCGGGGAGCTGTTTTTT	CASSLDSMAGELFF
TRBV7-2	-	TRBD2	TRBJ2-7	TGTGCCAGCAGCTTAGCGGCCGGGAGGGCCTCCGAGCAGTACTTC	CASSLAAGRASEQYF
TRBV20-1	-	TRBD1	TRBJ2-4	TGCAGTGCTAGAGATCAGACCGGGACAGGGAAGGTCAAAAACATTCAGTACTTC	CSARDQTGTGKVKNIQYF
TRBV20-1	once	TRBD2	TRBJ2-1	TGCAGGGCGAAGGGACTAGCGGGGACCTACAATGAGCAGTTCTTC	CRAKGLAGTYNEQFF
TRBV20-1	few	TRBD1	TRBJ2-6	TGCAGTGCTAGAGACACCCAGGGGGCCCTCTCTGGGGCCAACGTCCTGACTTTC	CSARDTQGALSGANVLTF
TRBV30	-	-	TRBJ2-2	TGTGCCTGGAGTCACGGAGTGGGCACCGGGGAGCTGTTTTTT	CAWSHGVGTGELFF
TRBV4-1	many	-	TRBJ2-2	TGCGCCAGCAGCCAAGATCCCCCACAGACCGCGAACACCGGGGAGCTGTTTTTT	CASSQDPPQTANTGELFF
TRBV4-3	many	TRBD2	TRBJ2-2	TGCGCCAGCAGCCAAGAAGGGGTAGAGCGGGGGAACACCGGGGAGCTGTTTTTT	CASSQEGVERGNTGELFF
TRBV20-1	few	TRBD1	TRBJ2-1	TGCAGTGCTAGAGATCCCGGGACAGGGGTATTGAATGAGCAGTTCTTC	CSARDPGTGVLNEQFF
TRBV7-2	-	-	TRBJ2-7	TGTGCCAGCAGCTGGGAATCAGGGGCTAGCTACGAGCAGTACTTC	CASSWESGASYEQYF
TRBV7-2	many	-	TRBJ2-1	TGTGCCAGCAGCTCGGGGTCCTACGCACGGCAGTTCTTC	CASSSGSYARQFF
TRBV29-1	few	TRBD2	TRBJ2-1	TGCAGCGCCCCCCCGGCCTTGGGCGGGAGGGCCGATGAGCAGTTCTTC	CSAPPALGGRADEQFF
TRBV6-5	many	-	TRBJ2-7	TGTGCCAGCAGTAGCCCCGCCAGGGAGCAGTACTTC	CASSSPAREQYF
TRBV7-3	few	-	TRBJ2-3	TGTGCCAGCAGCTTAATCGCGGGGCCCACAGATACGCAGTATTTT	CASSLIAGPTDTQYF
TRBV6-2/TRBV6-3	-	-	TRBJ2-3	TGTGCCAGCAGTTTAGATGGGGCGCTTACAGATACGCAGTATTTT	CASSLDGALTDTQYF
TRBV7-9	few	TRBD2	TRBJ2-1	TGTGCCAGCACCGGTAGCGGGAGGAGCTACAATGAGCAGTTCTTC	CASTGSGRSYNEQFF
TRBV20-1	-	TRBD2	TRBJ2-7	TGCAGTGCTGTTGAGACTAATAGCGGGAGAAGGGGTTACGAGCAGTACTTC	CSAVETNSGRRGYEQYF
TRBV6-2/TRBV6-3	many	TRBD2	TRBJ2-1	TGTGCCAGCCAAAGTAGCGGGAGGGCCGAATACGAGCAGTTCTTC	CASQSSGRAEYEQFF
TRBV4-3	-	-	TRBJ2-3	TGCGCCAGCAGCCAAGAATTCCGACAAAATACGCAGTATTTT	CASSQEFRQNTQYF
TRBV12-3/TRBV12-4	-	-	TRBJ2-1	TGTGCCAGCAGTTTTCGGCAGGGACTCCGTGGTGAGCAGTTCTTC	CASSFRQGLRGEQFF
TRBV7-2	-	TRBD2	TRBJ2-5	TGTGCCAGCAGTTGGACTAGCGGGAGGGAAGAGACCCAGTACTTC	CASSWTSGREETQYF
TRBV14	many	-	TRBJ2-7	TGTGCCAGCAGCCAAGATGGCGTTCGCAGGGGACCCTCCTACGAGCAGTACTTC	CASSQDGVRRGPSYEQYF
TRBV29-1	-	TRBD1	TRBJ1-5	TGCAGCGTCGGACAGGAAGATCAGCCCCAGCATTTT	CSVGQEDQPQHF
TRBV11-2	few	-	TRBJ2-1	TGTGCCAGCAGCTTAGAGAGGAGGGGGCGCGTTGTTCTTGAGCAGTTCTTC	CASSLERRGRVVLEQFF
TRBV5-1	few	TRBD1	TRBJ2-7	TGCGCCAGCAGCTCACGGACAGGGGAAGGCGAGCAGTACTTC	CASSSRTGEGEQYF
TRBV27	-	-	TRBJ2-6	TGTGCCAGCACTTTCCTCTTCGGGGCCAACGTCCTGACTTTC	CASTFLFGANVLTF
TRBV28	few	-	TRBJ2-1	TGTGCCAGCAGTCCAGCTGGGTGGGGGGCAAGGTACAATGAGCAGTTCTTC	CASSPAGWGARYNEQFF
TRBV29-1	-	-	TRBJ1-1	TGCAGCGCGAGGTTTAAGGACACTGAAGCTTTCTTT	CSARFKDTEAFF
TRBV5-1	-	-	TRBJ2-2	TGCGCCAGCAGCCATCAGGGGTTAGGGGACACCGGGGAGCTGTTTTTT	CASSHQGLGDTGELFF
TRBV7-3	many	-	TRBJ2-1	TGTGCCAGCAGCTTAACGGAGGACAGCTACAATGAGCAGTTCTTC	CASSLTEDSYNEQFF
TRBV28	many	-	TRBJ1-1	TGTGCCAGCAGGCGTAGCAGTTATGAAGCTTTCTTT	CASRRSSYEAFF
TRBV27	few	-	TRBJ2-7	TGTGCCAGCAATTTGGGGGTAACCTACGAGCAGTACTTC	CASNLGVTYEQYF
TRBV20-1	few	-	TRBJ2-3	TGCAGTGCCACGACTGTGAGCACAGATACGCAGTATTTT	CSATTVSTDTQYF
TRBV27	many	-	TRBJ2-5	TGTGCCAGCAGTTTTTACGGGGGTCAAGAGACCCAGTACTTC	CASSFYGGQETQYF
TRBV7-2	few	TRBD2	TRBJ2-3	TGTGCCAGCAGCCCCTGGACTAGCAGCACAGATACGCAGTATTTT	CASSPWTSSTDTQYF
TRBV5-1	-	-	TRBJ1-4	TGCGCCAGCGGACCGGACAGCTATAATGAAAAACTGTTTTTT	CASGPDSYNEKLFF
TRBV5-1	once	-	TRBJ2-1	TGCGCCAGCAGCCCCGGGGGGACAACGGGTGAGCAGTTCTTC	CASSPGGTTGEQFF
TRBV7-9	few	TRBD1	TRBJ1-2	TGTGCCAGCAGCTTAGGCCCCGGACAGGGGAATGGCTACACCTTC	CASSLGPGQGNGYTF
TRBV3-1	-	TRBD2	TRBJ2-5	TGTGCCAGCAGCCAAGATCAGCGGGAGGACGGGACCCAGTACTTC	CASSQDQREDGTQYF
TRBV7-2	few	TRBD2	TRBJ2-7	TGTGCCAGCAGCGGATTCGGACTAGCCGGACGCGAGCAGTACTTC	CASSGFGLAGREQYF
TRBV30	-	-	TRBJ2-1	TGTGCCTGGAACCCCTCCACCCAGGGACTCTTCTACAATGAGCAGTTCTTC	CAWNPSTQGLFYNEQFF
TRBV6-2/TRBV6-3	-	-	TRBJ2-2	TGTGCCAGCAGTTTCGGGACTTCGAACAGGGAGCTGTTTTTT	CASSFGTSNRELFF
TRBV20-1	many	TRBD1	TRBJ2-4	TGCAGTGCTAGATCGACCGGACAGGCCTTTCAGTACTTC	CSARSTGQAFQYF
TRBV2	-	TRBD2	TRBJ2-3	TGTGCCTGCAGTTCCCGGGGACTAGCGGGAGCGGGTGATACGCAGTATTTT	CACSSRGLAGAGDTQYF
TRBV24-1	-	-	TRBJ2-7	TGTGCCACCAGTCCGGACGGAGGGGTCTACGAGCAGTACTTC	CATSPDGGVYEQYF
TRBV7-2	many	-	TRBJ2-1	TGTGCCAGCAGCTTTACTCCCTTCGATGAGCAGTTCTTC	CASSFTPFDEQFF
TRBV6-1	-	-	TRBJ2-1	TGTGCCACCTCCCAGGAGCCTATGGCCTACAATGAGCAGTTCTTC	CATSQEPMAYNEQFF
TRBV4-3	-	-	TRBJ1-2	TGCGCCAGCAGCCAAGATTCGGAGGGAAACTATGGCTACACCTTC	CASSQDSEGNYGYTF
TRBV7-2	many	-	TRBJ2-3	TGTGCCAGCAGCCTCCCTGGCACGAATACGCAGTATTTT	CASSLPGTNTQYF
TRBV2	few	TRBD1	TRBJ2-7	TGTGCCAGCCGCCCCAGGACAGGTTCCGACGAGCAGTACTTC	CASRPRTGSDEQYF
TRBV20-1	-	TRBD2	TRBJ2-5	TGCAGTGCTCGACCCTCCAGGGGGGGACTAGCGTTTTTGGAGACCCAGTACTTC	CSARPSRGGLAFLETQYF
TRBV7-9	-	TRBD1	TRBJ1-6	TGTGCCAGCACTCTCGGGACAGCCAATAATTCACCCCTCCACTTT	CASTLGTANNSPLHF
TRBV5-1	many	TRBD2	TRBJ2-3	TGCGCCAGCAGCTCGGGACTAGCGGGAGGTCCCTCCACAGATACGCAGTATTTT	CASSSGLAGGPSTDTQYF
TRBV5-1	few	TRBD1	TRBJ2-7	TGCGCCAGCAGCCCAGAACCGGGACAGGGGCTCTCGTCCTACGAGCAGTACTTC	CASSPEPGQGLSSYEQYF
TRBV3-1	few	-	TRBJ1-2	TGTGCCAGCAGGAGAACAGACTATGGCTACACCTTC	CASRRTDYGYTF
TRBV7-3	many	TRBD2	TRBJ2-1	TGTGCCAGCAGCTTAGACGGAGCGGGAAACTACAATGAGCAGTTCTTC	CASSLDGAGNYNEQFF
TRBV5-1	-	-	TRBJ1-1	TGCGCCAGCAGCACGGACAGCACGAACACTGAAGCTTTCTTT	CASSTDSTNTEAFF
TRBV5-4	few	TRBD1	TRBJ2-7	TGTGCCAGCAGCCCGGACAGGGGGCTGTACGAGCAGTACTTC	CASSPDRGLYEQYF